The sample holds a few counts of the clone carrying this T cell receptor beta chain. Its antigen is unknown. The sample originates from a study of post-analysis software for immune sequencing data. Study-level points and caveats: Four or five TRBV segments were more frequent in patients than controls; TRBV5-6, TRBV5-1 and TRBV20-1 belonged to this group.

Included in the TCR beta cDNA libraries were unique molecular identifiers. TCRdb re-called the PCR reads through MiXCR, storing one row per CDR3 protein. The table includes some 190,000 distinct CDR3 sequences, roughly 30% detected once. CDR1 and CDR2 (germline): MNHEY, SVGAGI. The V segment lost 4 bases and the J segment 1 base; nucleotides outside the gene matches: 8. The CDR3 sequence is 16 residues long. The TCR comes from a girl between 2 and 17 years old with multiple sclerosis. This rearrangement joins TRBV6-5 to TRBJ2-7; TRBD2 matches at 9 bases. The sample was blood. The CDR3 sequence is CASSSLAGIGSYEQYF. For the CDR3, the DNA is TGTGCCAGCAGTTCCCTAGCGGGGATTGGGTCCTACGAGCAGTACTTC.